This note documents a single T cell receptor beta chain sequence. What it binds is unknown. The V gene lost 6 bases and the J gene lost 7 bases, with 15 bases spanning the gap. Germline CDR1 and CDR2: MNHNS and SASEGT. This CDR3 is built from 14 residues. The sample is drawn from a study of cytomegalovirus exposure and HLA in healthy donors. Study results and caveats: Association with HLA alleles at 0.05 false discovery rate was found for around 15,000 TCR beta sequences in a later analysis. The study found most TCR sequences rare, yet found some public TCRs in many donors.

A multiplex PCR was run with 60 Vbeta primers and 13 Jbeta primers. Some clones are missing from TCRdb's copy, which holds only in-frame ones; the method was immunoSEQ multiplex PCR. The data hold roughly 160,000 clones, with roughly 80% observed a single time. The TCR originated in a male donor in good health and CMV-seropositive. Sample: PBMCs. The V gene is TRBV6-1, the J gene TRBJ2-2; D is possibly TRBD2 (5 bases). CDR3 protein: CASSARDYHGELFF. The CDR3 DNA sequence: TGTGCCAGCAGCGCCCGGGATTACCACGGGGAGCTGTTTTTT.